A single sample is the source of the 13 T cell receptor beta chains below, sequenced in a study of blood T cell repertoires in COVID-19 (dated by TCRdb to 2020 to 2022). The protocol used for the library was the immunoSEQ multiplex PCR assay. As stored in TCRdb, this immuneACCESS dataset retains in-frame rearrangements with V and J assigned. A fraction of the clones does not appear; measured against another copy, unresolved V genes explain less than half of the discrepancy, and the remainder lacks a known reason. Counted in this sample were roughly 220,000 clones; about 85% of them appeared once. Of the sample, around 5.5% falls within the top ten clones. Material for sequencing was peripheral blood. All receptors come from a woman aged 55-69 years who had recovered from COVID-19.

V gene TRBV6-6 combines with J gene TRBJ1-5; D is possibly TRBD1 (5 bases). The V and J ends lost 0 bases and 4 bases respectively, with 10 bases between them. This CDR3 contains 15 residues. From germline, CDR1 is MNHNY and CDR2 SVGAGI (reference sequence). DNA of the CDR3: TGTGCCAGCAGTTACTCCGACGGGGGAAATCAGCCCCAGCATTTT. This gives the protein CASSYSDGGNQPQHF.

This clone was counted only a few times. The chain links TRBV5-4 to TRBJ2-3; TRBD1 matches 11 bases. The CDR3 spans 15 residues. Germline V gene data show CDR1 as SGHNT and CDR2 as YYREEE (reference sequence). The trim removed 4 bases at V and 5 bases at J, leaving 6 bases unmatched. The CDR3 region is CASSPDRGRQDTQYF. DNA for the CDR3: TGTGCCAGCAGCCCGGACAGGGGGCGACAAGATACGCAGTATTTT.

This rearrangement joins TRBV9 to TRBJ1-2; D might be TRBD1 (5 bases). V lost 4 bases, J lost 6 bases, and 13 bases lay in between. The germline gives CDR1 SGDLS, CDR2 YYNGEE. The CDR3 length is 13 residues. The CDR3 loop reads CASSRAGVDGYTF. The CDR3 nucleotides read TGTGCCAGCAGCCGAGCGGGGGTCGATGGCTACACCTTC.

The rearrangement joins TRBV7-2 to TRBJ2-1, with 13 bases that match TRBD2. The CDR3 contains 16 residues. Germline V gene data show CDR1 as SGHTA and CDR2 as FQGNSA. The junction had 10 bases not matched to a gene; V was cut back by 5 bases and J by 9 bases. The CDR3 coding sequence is TGTGCCAGCAGCGCAGCCGGGACTAGCGGGGTTAGTGAGCAGTTCTTC. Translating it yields CASSAAGTSGVSEQFF.

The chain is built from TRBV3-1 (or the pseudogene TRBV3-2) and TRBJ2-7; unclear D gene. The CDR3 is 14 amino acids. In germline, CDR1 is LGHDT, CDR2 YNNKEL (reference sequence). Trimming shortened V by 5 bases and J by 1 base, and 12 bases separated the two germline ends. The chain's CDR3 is CASSDSLNSYEQYF. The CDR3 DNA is TGTGCCAGCAGCGATTCACTGAATTCCTACGAGCAGTACTTC.

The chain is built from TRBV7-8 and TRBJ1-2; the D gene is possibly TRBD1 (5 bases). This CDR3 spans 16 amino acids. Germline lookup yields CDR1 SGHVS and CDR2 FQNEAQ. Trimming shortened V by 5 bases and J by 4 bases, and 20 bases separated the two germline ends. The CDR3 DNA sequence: TGTGCCAGCAGCCCCCGTGGGGCAGCAAATCTCTATGGCTACACCTTC. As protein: CASSPRGAANLYGYTF.

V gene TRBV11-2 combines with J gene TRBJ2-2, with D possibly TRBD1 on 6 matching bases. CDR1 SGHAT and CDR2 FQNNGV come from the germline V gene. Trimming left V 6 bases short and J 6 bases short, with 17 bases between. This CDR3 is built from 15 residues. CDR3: CASRDSQGRAGELFF. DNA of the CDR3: TGTGCCAGCAGAGATTCACAGGGTCGAGCCGGGGAGCTGTTTTTT.

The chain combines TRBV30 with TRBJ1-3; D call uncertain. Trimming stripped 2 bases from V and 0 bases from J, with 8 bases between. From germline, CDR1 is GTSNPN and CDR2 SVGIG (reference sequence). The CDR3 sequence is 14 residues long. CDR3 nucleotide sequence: TGTGCCTGGAGTTTCTTAGTCTCTGGAAACACCATATATTTT. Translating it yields CAWSFLVSGNTIYF. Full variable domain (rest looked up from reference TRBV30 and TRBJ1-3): SQTIHQWPATLVQPVGSPLSLECTVEGTSNPNLYWYRQAAGRGLQLLFYSVGIGQISSEVPQNLSASRPQDRQFILSSKKLLLSDSGFYLCAWSFLVSGNTIYFGEGSWLTVV.

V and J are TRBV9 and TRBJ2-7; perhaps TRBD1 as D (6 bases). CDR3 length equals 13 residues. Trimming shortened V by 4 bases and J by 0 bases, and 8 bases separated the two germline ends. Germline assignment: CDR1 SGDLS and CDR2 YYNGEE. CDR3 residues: CASSRDTSYEQYF. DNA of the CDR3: TGTGCCAGCAGCCGGGACACCTCCTACGAGCAGTACTTC. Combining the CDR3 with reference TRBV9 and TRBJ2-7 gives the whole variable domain DSGVTQTPKHLITATGQRVTLRCSPRSGDLSVYWYQQSLDQGLQFLIQYYNGEERAKGNILERFSAQQFPDLHSELNLSSLELGDSALYFCASSRDTSYEQYFGPGTRLTVT.

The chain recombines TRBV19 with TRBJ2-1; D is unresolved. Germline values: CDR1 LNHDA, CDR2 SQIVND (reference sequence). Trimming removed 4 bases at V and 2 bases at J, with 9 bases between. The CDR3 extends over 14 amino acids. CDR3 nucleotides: TGTGCCAGTAGTAGAGGATGGGCCTACAATGAGCAGTTCTTC. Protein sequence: CASSRGWAYNEQFF. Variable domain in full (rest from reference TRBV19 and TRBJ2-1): DGGITQSPKYLFRKEGQNVTLSCEQNLNHDAMYWYRQDPGQGLRLIYYSQIVNDFQKGDIAEGYSVSREKKESFPLTVTSAQKNPTAFYLCASSRGWAYNEQFFGPGTRLTVL.

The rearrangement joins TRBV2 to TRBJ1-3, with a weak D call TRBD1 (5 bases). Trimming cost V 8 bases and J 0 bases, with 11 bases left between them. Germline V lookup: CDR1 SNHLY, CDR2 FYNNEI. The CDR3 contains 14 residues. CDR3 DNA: TGTGCCAGCGGGGGGGTGGGCTCTGGAAACACCATATATTTT. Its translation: CASGGVGSGNTIYF.

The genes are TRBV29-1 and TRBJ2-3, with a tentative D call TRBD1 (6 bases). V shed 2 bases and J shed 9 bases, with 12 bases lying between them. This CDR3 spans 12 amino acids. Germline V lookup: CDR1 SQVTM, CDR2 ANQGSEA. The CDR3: CSVETPGDTQYF. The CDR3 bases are TGCAGCGTTGAAACGCCAGGGGACACGCAGTATTTT.

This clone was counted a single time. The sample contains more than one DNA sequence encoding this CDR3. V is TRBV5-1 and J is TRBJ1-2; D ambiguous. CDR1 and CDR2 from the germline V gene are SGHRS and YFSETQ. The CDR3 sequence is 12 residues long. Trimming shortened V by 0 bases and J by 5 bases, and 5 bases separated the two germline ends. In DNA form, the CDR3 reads TGCGCCAGCAGCTTGGGAGGGTATGGCTACACCTTC. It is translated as CASSLGGYGYTF.